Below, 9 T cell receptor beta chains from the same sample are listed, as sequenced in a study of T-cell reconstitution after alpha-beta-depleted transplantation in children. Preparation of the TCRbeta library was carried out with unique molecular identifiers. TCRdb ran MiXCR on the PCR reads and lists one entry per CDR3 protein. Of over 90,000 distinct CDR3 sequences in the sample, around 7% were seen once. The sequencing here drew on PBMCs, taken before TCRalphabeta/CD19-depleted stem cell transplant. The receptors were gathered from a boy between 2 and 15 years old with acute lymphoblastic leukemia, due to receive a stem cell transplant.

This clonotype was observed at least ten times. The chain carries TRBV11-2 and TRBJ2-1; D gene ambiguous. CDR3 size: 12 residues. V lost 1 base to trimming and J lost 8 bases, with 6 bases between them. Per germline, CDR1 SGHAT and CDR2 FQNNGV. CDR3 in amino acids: CASSLAGHEQFF. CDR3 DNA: TGTGCCAGCAGCTTAGCTGGGCATGAGCAGTTCTTC.

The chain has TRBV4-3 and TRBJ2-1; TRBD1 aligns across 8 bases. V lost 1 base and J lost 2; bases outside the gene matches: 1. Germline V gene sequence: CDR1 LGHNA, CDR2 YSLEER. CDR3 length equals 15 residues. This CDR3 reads CASSQGTGTYNEQFF. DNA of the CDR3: TGCGCCAGCAGCCAAGGGACAGGGACCTACAATGAGCAGTTCTTC.

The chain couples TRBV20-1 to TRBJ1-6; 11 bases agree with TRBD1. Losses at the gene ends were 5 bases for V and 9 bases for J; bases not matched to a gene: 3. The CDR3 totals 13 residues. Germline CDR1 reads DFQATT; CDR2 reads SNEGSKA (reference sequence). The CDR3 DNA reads TGCAGTGCTGGACAGGGGGCAACTTCACCCCTCCACTTT. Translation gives CSAGQGATSPLHF.

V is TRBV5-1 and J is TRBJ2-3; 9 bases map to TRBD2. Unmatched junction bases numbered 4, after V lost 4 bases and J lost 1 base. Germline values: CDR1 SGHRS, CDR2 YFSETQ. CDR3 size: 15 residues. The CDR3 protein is CASSARLAGTDTQYF. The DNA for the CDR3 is TGCGCCAGCAGCGCCCGACTAGCGGGCACAGATACGCAGTATTTT.

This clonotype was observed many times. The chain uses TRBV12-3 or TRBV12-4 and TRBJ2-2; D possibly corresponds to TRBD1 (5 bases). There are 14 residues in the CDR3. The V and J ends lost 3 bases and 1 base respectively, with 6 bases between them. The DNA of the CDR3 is TGTGCCAGCAGTTTCGGACAGAACACCGGGGAGCTGTTTTTT. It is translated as CASSFGQNTGELFF.

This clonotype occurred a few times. CDR3 amino acids: CASSTWDRGRDTEAFF. The CDR3 nucleotides are TGTGCCAGCAGCACCTGGGACAGGGGGCGGGACACTGAAGCTTTCTTT. The chain combines TRBV7-9 with TRBJ1-1; 12 bases are shared with TRBD1. Trimming removed 5 bases from V and 3 bases from J; junction bases left unmatched: 7. This CDR3 is built from 16 residues. In germline, CDR1 is SEHNR, CDR2 FQNEAQ (reference sequence).

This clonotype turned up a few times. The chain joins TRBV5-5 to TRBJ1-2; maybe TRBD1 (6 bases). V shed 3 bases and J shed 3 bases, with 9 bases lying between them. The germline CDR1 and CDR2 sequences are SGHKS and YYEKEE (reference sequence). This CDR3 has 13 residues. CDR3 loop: CASSWGADYGYTF. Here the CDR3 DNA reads TGTGCCAGCAGCTGGGGGGCGGACTATGGCTACACCTTC.

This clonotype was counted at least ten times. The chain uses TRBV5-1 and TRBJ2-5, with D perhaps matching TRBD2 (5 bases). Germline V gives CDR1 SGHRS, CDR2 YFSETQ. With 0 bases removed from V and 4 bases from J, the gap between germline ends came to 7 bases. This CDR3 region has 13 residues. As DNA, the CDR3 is TGCGCCAGCAGCTTGGGGACTGGAGAGACCCAGTACTTC. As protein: CASSLGTGETQYF.

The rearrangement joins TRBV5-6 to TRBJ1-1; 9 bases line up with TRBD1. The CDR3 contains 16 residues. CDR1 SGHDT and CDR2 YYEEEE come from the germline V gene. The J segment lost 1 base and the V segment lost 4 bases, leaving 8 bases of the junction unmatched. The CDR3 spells CASSPDRGRANTEAFF. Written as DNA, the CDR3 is TGTGCCAGCAGCCCGGACAGGGGTCGAGCGAACACTGAAGCTTTCTTT.